This passage covers 29 T cell receptor beta chains from one sample sequenced in a study of T cell changes during pregnancy in multiple sclerosis. Sequenced by immunoSEQ multiplex PCR; TCRdb stores in-frame clones only, minus some. The sample records several thousand clones, around 84% being singletons. Sequenced here: CD8+ T cells from peripheral blood mononuclear cells, sampled in the second trimester of pregnancy. Receptors originate from a female donor in good health, enrolled as a control in a pregnancy study.

The chain is built from TRBV15 and TRBJ2-3, with D maybe TRBD1 (6 bases). The germline V gene has CDR1 LNHNV and CDR2 YYDKDF (reference sequence). The V end was cut by 1 base, the J end by 6 bases, with 14 bases between. The CDR3 length is 15 residues. The CDR3 sequence is CATSRGGQAPDTQYF. In DNA, the CDR3 is TGTGCCACCAGCAGAGGGGGGCAGGCGCCCGATACGCAGTATTTT.

This clone was observed a single time. The J gene is TRBJ1-5, the V gene TRBV6-6, with D uncertain. Germline CDR1 reads MNHNY; CDR2 reads SVGAGI (reference sequence). The germline V and J ends were trimmed by 2 bases and 8 bases, with 7 bases remaining between them. This CDR3 has 12 amino acids. CDR3 protein: CASSYQNKPQHF. The CDR3 DNA follows: TGTGCCAGCAGTTACCAGAACAAGCCCCAGCATTTT.

The chain combines TRBV6-5 with TRBJ2-7; 7 bases fit TRBD1. The CDR3 consists of 15 residues. CDR1 MNHEY and CDR2 SVGAGI come from the germline V gene. J gave up 3 bases and V 6 bases, and 11 bases lay outside the gene matches. The CDR3 DNA sequence: TGTGCCAGCAGCTCACAACAGGGGCCGGTCTACGAGCAGTACTTC. It is translated as CASSSQQGPVYEQYF.

The gene calls are TRBV7-3 and TRBJ2-7; 8 positions match TRBD1. There are 15 residues in the CDR3. The germline gives CDR1 SGHTA, CDR2 FQGTGA. Unmatched junction bases numbered 3, after V lost 2 bases and J lost 0 bases. Here the CDR3 DNA reads TGTGCCAGCAGCTTAGACAGGGGAGTCTCCTACGAGCAGTACTTC. Translated, it gives CASSLDRGVSYEQYF.

This chain connects TRBV6-4 to TRBJ2-2; perhaps TRBD2 as D (5 bases). Germline values: CDR1 MRHNA, CDR2 SNTAGT. V shed 4 bases and J shed 4 bases, with 10 bases lying between them. The CDR3 runs 14 residues. Here the CDR3 reads CASSAGDGTGELFF. The CDR3 nucleotides read TGTGCCAGCAGTGCCGGGGATGGCACCGGGGAGCTGTTTTTT.

The chain links TRBV28 to TRBJ1-3; D possibly corresponds to TRBD1 (6 bases). Trimming left V 3 bases short and J 0 bases short, with 15 bases between. Germline assignment: CDR1 MDHEN and CDR2 SYDVKM. The CDR3 sequence is 17 residues long. In DNA, the CDR3 is TGTGCCAGCAGTTTCTCCATTGACAGGCCCTCTGGAAACACCATATATTTT. Protein sequence: CASSFSIDRPSGNTIYF.

The chain uses TRBV4-2 and TRBJ2-5; 7 positions match TRBD2. The CDR3 sequence is 15 residues long. Trimming cost V 4 bases and J 2 bases; bases outside gene matches: 7. Germline V gives CDR1 LGHNA, CDR2 YNFKEQ. For the CDR3, the DNA is TGTGCCAGCAGCCGGACTCGGGGGGATCAAGAGACCCAGTACTTC. Translating gives CASSRTRGDQETQYF.

Only a few counts were recorded for this clone. This chain connects TRBV7-9 to TRBJ2-7, with 10 positions matching TRBD2. CDR3 length: 14 amino acids. Unmatched junction bases numbered 7, after V lost 5 bases and J lost 6 bases. The germline gives CDR1 SEHNR, CDR2 FQNEAQ (reference sequence). The CDR3 here is CASSAPGLASEQYF. The CDR3 DNA reads TGTGCCAGCAGCGCGCCGGGACTAGCGAGCGAGCAGTACTTC.

In its sample, this clone ranks as medium-sized (0.01 to 0.1%). This chain connects TRBV5-1 to TRBJ1-2; D perhaps matches TRBD1 (6 bases). CDR1 is SGHRS, CDR2 YFSETQ, per germline. The CDR3 loop spans 14 amino acids. Trimming removed 0 bases at V and 4 bases at J, with 10 bases between. CDR3 protein: CASSLDRVVYGYTF. In DNA, the CDR3 is TGCGCCAGCAGCTTGGACAGGGTGGTCTATGGCTACACCTTC.

Remarks on this clone: An end of the junction does not agree with germline; a read error may underlie this. This chain connects TRBV9 to TRBJ2-3; TRBD2 agrees at 9 bases. The CDR3 is 13 amino acids. The germline gives CDR1 SGDLS, CDR2 YYNGEE. The CDR3 DNA is TGTGCCAGCAGCCCGGGGGGCAGCGGGGGGTCACATTTT. This codes for CASSPGGSGGSHF.

The genes are TRBV2 and TRBJ2-7; 9 nucleotides line up with TRBD2. Germline V gene data show CDR1 as SNHLY and CDR2 as FYNNEI. V dropped 6 bases and J dropped 6; count of bases not matched to a gene: 12. The CDR3 is made up of 15 amino acids. The CDR3 region is CASRDPRTSVFEQYF. Written as DNA, the CDR3 is TGTGCCAGCAGGGACCCCAGGACTAGCGTGTTCGAGCAGTACTTC.

The V and J genes are TRBV18 and TRBJ2-7; D may be TRBD2 (5 bases). The CDR3 is 15 residues long. Germline CDR1 and CDR2: KGHSH and LQKENI. V was clipped by 4 bases and J by 4 bases, with 17 bases between them. CDR3 in DNA: TGTGCCAGCTCACGAACTAGTCCCCCCTTATACGAGCAGTACTTC. This codes for CASSRTSPPLYEQYF.

The rearrangement uses TRBV30 and TRBJ2-7; maybe TRBD2 (6 bases). The CDR3 is 13 amino acids. Germline CDR1 reads GTSNPN; CDR2 reads SVGIG (reference sequence). V shed 2 bases and J shed 2 bases, with 10 bases lying between them. DNA of the CDR3: TGTGCCTGGAGTCCGAGACTAGCCTACGAGCAGTACTTC. It yields the protein CAWSPRLAYEQYF.

CDR3 coding DNA: TGCGCCAGCAGCCCGGGACAGGGAGTCGGAAACACCATATATTTT. Residues: CASSPGQGVGNTIYF. The gene calls are TRBV4-3 and TRBJ1-3; 9 nucleotides line up with TRBD1. Trimming cost V 4 bases and J 4 bases; bases outside gene matches: 5. The CDR3 length is 15 residues. Germline V gene data show CDR1 as LGHNA and CDR2 as YSLEER.

The chain joins TRBV4-2 to TRBJ2-3; TRBD1 agrees at 8 bases. Germline CDR1 reads LGHNA; CDR2 reads YNFKEQ. There are 15 residues in the CDR3. V was clipped by 4 bases and J by 3 bases; unmatched bases: 6. CDR3 bases: TGTGCCAGCAGCCCCGGACAGGGCGAAACAGATACGCAGTATTTT. Encoded protein: CASSPGQGETDTQYF.

The chain links TRBV6-4 to TRBJ2-5; 10 positions match TRBD2. The length of the CDR3 is 15 residues. V was pared by 2 bases and J by 2 bases, with 2 bases of the junction left unmatched. Germline CDR1 is MRHNA and CDR2 is SNTAGT. CDR3 residues: CASSDEAGGQETQYF. The CDR3 nucleotides read TGTGCCAGCAGTGACGAAGCGGGGGGGCAAGAGACCCAGTACTTC.

A few counts support this clone. The rearrangement joins TRBV30 to TRBJ2-7; TRBD2 aligns across 7 bases. CDR3 length: 15 amino acids. Germline CDR1 and CDR2: GTSNPN and SVGIG (reference sequence). After removal of 2 bases from V and 2 bases from J, the junction contained 9 bases not matched to a gene. In nucleotides, the CDR3 is TGTGCCTGGAGTCCCACCGGGGGGATAGCCTACGAGCAGTACTTC. Protein: CAWSPTGGIAYEQYF.

The chain is built from TRBV7-8 and TRBJ2-3; D gene unclear. V was pared by 2 bases and J by 2 bases, with 5 bases between. Per germline, CDR1 SGHVS and CDR2 FQNEAQ. The CDR3 is 13 residues long. This chain's CDR3 is CASSLIFTDTQYF. CDR3 DNA sequence: TGTGCCAGCAGCTTAATCTTCACAGATACGCAGTATTTT.

This clone was picked up a small number of times. CDR3 DNA sequence: TGTGCCAGCAGTGACCCCGACAGCAACACTGAAGCTTTCTTT. Residues: CASSDPDSNTEAFF. The rearrangement uses TRBV25-1 and TRBJ1-1; perhaps TRBD1 as D (5 bases). Trimming stripped 3 bases from V and 2 bases from J, with 10 bases between. This CDR3 region has 14 residues. Germline CDR1 MGHDK, CDR2 SYGVNS.

V usage is TRBV28 and J usage is TRBJ2-6, with D maybe TRBD2 (5 bases). Germline CDR1 is MDHEN and CDR2 is SYDVKM. There are 14 residues in the CDR3. Trimming shortened V by 7 bases and J by 0 bases, and 7 bases separated the two germline ends. The CDR3 nucleotides read TGTGCCAGCAACGGGGACTCTGGGGCCAACGTCCTGACTTTC. It encodes CASNGDSGANVLTF.

The chain links TRBV4-3 to TRBJ2-5; 9 nucleotides match TRBD1. J was trimmed by 6 bases and V by 0 bases; bases with no gene match: 5. There are 15 residues in the CDR3. The V gene's germline CDR1 is LGHNA and CDR2 YSLEER. The CDR3 region is CASSQDWTGVQTQYF. CDR3 DNA sequence: TGCGCCAGCAGCCAAGACTGGACAGGGGTACAGACCCAGTACTTC.

The chain is built from TRBV6-4 and TRBJ2-2; TRBD2 matches at 7 bases. This CDR3 has 15 residues. Trimming removed 2 bases from V and 2 bases from J; junction bases left unmatched: 2. The germline gives CDR1 MRHNA, CDR2 SNTAGT. CDR3 DNA: TGTGCCAGCAGTGACGGGGGGGACAACACCGGGGAGCTGTTTTTT. This translates into CASSDGGDNTGELFF.

This clone appeared once. V is TRBV18 and J is TRBJ2-7; 9 bases line up with TRBD1. J was trimmed by 1 base and V by 3 bases; bases with no gene match: 1. This CDR3 has 14 residues. Germline V CDR1 and CDR2: KGHSH, LQKENI. The CDR3, as DNA: TGTGCCAGCTCACCTGACAGGGGGTCCTACGAGCAGTACTTC. It specifies CASSPDRGSYEQYF.

The chain combines TRBV27 with TRBJ1-4, with 11 bases identical to TRBD1. The germline V gene encodes CDR1 MNHEY and CDR2 SMNVEV (reference sequence). The CDR3 loop spans 14 amino acids. With V trimmed by 3 bases and J by 7 bases, 1 base remained unmatched. CDR3 region: CASSLDRGREKLFF. The CDR3 DNA follows: TGTGCCAGCAGTTTGGACAGGGGGCGTGAAAAACTGTTTTTT. The variable domain in full, with the rest retrieved from reference TRBV27 and TRBJ1-4, is EAQVTQNPRYLITVTGKKLTVTCSQNMNHEYMSWYRQDPGLGLRQIYYSMNVEVTDKGDVPEGYKVSRKEKRNFPLILESPSPNQTSLYFCASSLDRGREKLFFGSGTQLSVL.

The V gene is TRBV7-9, the J gene TRBJ2-4; D unclear. The CDR3 extends over 17 amino acids. Trimming removed 6 bases from V and 0 bases from J, with 18 bases in between. The germline V gene encodes CDR1 SEHNR and CDR2 FQNEAQ (reference sequence). Here the CDR3 DNA reads TGTGCCAGCAGTTCAAGCCCGACATTCCTAGCCAAAAACATTCAGTACTTC. It specifies CASSSSPTFLAKNIQYF.

The chain carries TRBV5-1 and TRBJ2-1; 7 nucleotides agree with TRBD2. V trimming: 0 bases; J trimming: 6 bases; junction bases outside the gene matches: 6. Germline V lookup: CDR1 SGHRS, CDR2 YFSETQ. The CDR3 consists of 15 residues. The CDR3 sequence: CASSLGTGGGNEQFF. CDR3 DNA sequence: TGCGCCAGCAGCTTGGGAACGGGAGGCGGCAATGAGCAGTTCTTC.

The CDR3 spells CASCTSSEQGKNEAFF. The DNA for the CDR3 is TGTGCCAGCTGCACTTCCTCTGAACAGGGGAAAAATGAAGCTTTCTTT. The V call is TRBV7-2, the J call TRBJ1-1; 7 bases align to TRBD1. Germline V gene data show CDR1 as SGHTA and CDR2 as FQGNSA. This CDR3 has 16 amino acids. The V segment lost 8 bases and the J segment 7 bases; nucleotides outside the gene matches: 19.

The chain links TRBV6-5 to TRBJ1-3; 8 bases map to TRBD1. Germline V CDR1 and CDR2: MNHEY, SVGAGI. V was clipped by 0 bases and J by 4 bases; unmatched bases: 2. This CDR3 spans 15 amino acids. The CDR3: CASSYSRTGGNTIYF. CDR3 sequence (DNA): TGTGCCAGCAGTTACTCGCGGACAGGGGGAAACACCATATATTTT.

This clone came up once. This chain links TRBV6-4 with TRBJ2-1; 11 bases agree with TRBD2. Trimming took 6 bases from V and 9 from J; bases not matched to a gene: 10. The CDR3 loop spans 15 amino acids. Looked up from germline, CDR1 is MRHNA and CDR2 is SNTAGT. The CDR3 reads CASSKLAGERGEQFF. The CDR3 DNA sequence: TGTGCCAGCAGCAAACTAGCGGGAGAGCGCGGTGAGCAGTTCTTC.